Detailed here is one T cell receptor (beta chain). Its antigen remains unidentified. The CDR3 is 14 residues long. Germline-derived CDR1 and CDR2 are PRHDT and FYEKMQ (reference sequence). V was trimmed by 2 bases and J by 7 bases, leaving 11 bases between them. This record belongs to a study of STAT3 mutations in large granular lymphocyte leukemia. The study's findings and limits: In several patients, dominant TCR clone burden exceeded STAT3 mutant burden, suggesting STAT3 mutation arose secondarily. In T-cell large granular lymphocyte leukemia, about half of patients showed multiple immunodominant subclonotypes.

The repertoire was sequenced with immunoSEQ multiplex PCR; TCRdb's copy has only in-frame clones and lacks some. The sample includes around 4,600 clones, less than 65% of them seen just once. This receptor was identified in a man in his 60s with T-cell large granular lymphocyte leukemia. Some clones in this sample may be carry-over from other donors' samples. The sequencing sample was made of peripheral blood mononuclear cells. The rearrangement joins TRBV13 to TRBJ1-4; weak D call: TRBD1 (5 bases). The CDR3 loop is CASSLRQQGEKLFF. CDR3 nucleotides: TGTGCCAGCAGCTTAAGGCAGCAGGGTGAAAAACTGTTTTTT. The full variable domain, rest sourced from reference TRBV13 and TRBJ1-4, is AAGVIQSPRHLIKEKRETATLKCYPIPRHDTVYWYQQGPGQDPQFLISFYEKMQSDKGSIPDRFSAQQFSDYHSELNMSSLELGDSALYFCASSLRQQGEKLFFGSGTQLSVL.